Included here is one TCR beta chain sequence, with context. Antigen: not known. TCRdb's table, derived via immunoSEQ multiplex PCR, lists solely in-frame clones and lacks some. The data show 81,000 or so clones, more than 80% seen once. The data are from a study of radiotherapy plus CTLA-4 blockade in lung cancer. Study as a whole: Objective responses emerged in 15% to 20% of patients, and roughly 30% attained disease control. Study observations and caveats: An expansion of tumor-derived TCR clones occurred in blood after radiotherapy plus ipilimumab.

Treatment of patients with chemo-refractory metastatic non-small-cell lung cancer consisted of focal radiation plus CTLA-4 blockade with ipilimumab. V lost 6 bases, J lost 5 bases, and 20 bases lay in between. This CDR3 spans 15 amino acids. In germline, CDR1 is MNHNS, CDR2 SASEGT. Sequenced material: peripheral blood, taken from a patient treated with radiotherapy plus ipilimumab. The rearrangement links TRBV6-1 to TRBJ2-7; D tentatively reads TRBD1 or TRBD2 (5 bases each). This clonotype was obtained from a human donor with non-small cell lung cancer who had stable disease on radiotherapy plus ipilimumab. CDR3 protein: CASSRDGGTANEQYF. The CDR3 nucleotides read TGTGCCAGCAGCCGAGATGGGGGTACGGCAAACGAGCAGTACTTC.